This T cell receptor beta chain emerged from a study of OX40 agonist ivuxolimab in advanced cancers. Findings and caveats of the study: Both CD4+ and CD8+ T cell populations in blood had undergone clonal expansion by week 6 at 0.1 to 3.0 mg/kg.

Libraries were prepared by immunoSEQ multiplex PCR; TCRdb keeps only in-frame clonotypes and omits some of them. This sample has some 60,000 clones, with around 87% found just once. If patients had autoimmune disease history or systemic immunosuppression, they were excluded. A remark on this clone: The target antigen is unknown.

The sequence came from an adult with an advanced solid tumor such as melanoma, head and neck, liver or kidney cancer. This material consisted of CD4+ or CD8+ T cells sorted from blood, taken in a trial of the OX40 agonist ivuxolimab.

CDR3 sequence reads: CAISESEGRTGELFF. The CDR3 DNA follows: TGTGCCATCAGTGAGTCTGAAGGGCGTACCGGGGAGCTGTTTTTT. The rearrangement uses TRBV10-3 and TRBJ2-2; D not certain. This CDR3 is 15 amino acids long. Germline V gene data show CDR1 as ENHRY and CDR2 as SYGVKD. V lost 0 bases, J lost 5 bases, and 10 bases lay in between.